The source of this TCR beta chain is a study of T cell repertoires in cytomegalovirus infection. Study as a whole: Epitope selection comprised recently identified HLA-C-restricted CMV epitopes and well-studied HLA-B-restricted CMV epitopes. It was the public TCR beta signatures that indicated both CMV infection and matching HLA type.

On this clonotype: Its specificity is unknown.

TCRdb fed the reads into MiXCR, producing one record per CDR3 protein. The data show approximately 1,000,000 distinct CDR3 sequences, roughly 31% seen once. The V gene end was trimmed by 0 bases and the J gene end by 8 bases; junction bases not matched to a gene: 9. Germline lookup yields CDR1 SGHDT and CDR2 YYEEEE. This CDR3 region has 15 residues. Regarding the study as a whole: Summed frequency of public TCR beta families distinguished CMV carriers with the relevant HLA. Within the response measured ex vivo, HLA-C-restricted CMV-specific TCR beta clonotypes were dominant.

The chain carries TRBV5-6 and TRBJ1-2; TRBD1 matches 8 bases. Specimen: cultured CD8+ T cells from PBMCs, collected from culture after CMV antigen stimulation. This sequence originates from a human donor in good health (CMV status not recorded). Some clones in this sample may be carry-over from other donors' samples. CDR3 nucleotide sequence: TGTGCCAGCAGCTTGGCCGCCGTCAGGGGGCGGGGCTACACCTTC. Its translation: CASSLAAVRGRGYTF.